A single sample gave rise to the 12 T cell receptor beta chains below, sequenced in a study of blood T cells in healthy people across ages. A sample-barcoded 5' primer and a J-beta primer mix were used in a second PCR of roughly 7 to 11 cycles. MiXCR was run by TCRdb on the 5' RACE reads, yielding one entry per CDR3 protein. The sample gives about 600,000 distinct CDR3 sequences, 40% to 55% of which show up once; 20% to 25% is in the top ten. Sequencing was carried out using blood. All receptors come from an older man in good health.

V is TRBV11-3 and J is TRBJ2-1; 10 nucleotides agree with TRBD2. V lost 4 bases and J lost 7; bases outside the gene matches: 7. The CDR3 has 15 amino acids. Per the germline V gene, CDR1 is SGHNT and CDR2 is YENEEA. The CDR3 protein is CASSSQREGLNEQFF. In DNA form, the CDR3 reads TGTGCCAGCAGCTCGCAGCGGGAGGGCTTGAATGAGCAGTTCTTC.

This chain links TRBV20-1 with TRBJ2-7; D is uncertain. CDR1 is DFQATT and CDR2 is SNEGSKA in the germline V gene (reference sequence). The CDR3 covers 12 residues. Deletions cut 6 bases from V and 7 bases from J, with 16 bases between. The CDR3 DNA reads TGCAGTGCAAAAACTCCCTACAATGAGCAGTACTTC. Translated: CSAKTPYNEQYF.

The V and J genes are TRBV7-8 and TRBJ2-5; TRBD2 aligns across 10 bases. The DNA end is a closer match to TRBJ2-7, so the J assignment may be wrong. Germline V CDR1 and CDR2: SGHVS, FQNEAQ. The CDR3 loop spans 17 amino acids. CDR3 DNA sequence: TGTGCCAGCAGCCCGCGGACTAGCGGAGGGTATCGGTACGAGCAGTACTTC. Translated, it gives CASSPRTSGGYRYEQYF.

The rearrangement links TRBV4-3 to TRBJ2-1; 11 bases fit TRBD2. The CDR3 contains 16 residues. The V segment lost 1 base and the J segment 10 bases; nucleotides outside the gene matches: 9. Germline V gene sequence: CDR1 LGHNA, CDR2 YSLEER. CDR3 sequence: CASSQGGSGGAWEQFF. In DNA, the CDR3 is TGCGCCAGCAGCCAAGGGGGTAGCGGGGGGGCCTGGGAGCAGTTCTTC.

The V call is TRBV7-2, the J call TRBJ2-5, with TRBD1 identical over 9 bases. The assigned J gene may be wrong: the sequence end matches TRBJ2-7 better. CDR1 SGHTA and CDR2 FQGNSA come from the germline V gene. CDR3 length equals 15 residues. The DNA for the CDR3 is TGTGCCAGCAGCACCCGGGACAGGGCGGGCTACGAGCAGTACTTC. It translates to CASSTRDRAGYEQYF.

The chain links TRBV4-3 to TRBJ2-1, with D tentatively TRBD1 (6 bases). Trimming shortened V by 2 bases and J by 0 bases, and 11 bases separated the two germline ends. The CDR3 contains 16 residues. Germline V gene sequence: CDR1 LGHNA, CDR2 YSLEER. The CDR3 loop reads CASSQTSTGSYNEQFF. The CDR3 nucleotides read TGCGCCAGCAGCCAAACATCGACAGGCTCCTACAATGAGCAGTTCTTC.

The CDR3 nucleotides are TGCGCCAGCAGCTTGATGGGACAGGAGCACAATGAGCAGTTCTTC. Amino acid sequence: CASSLMGQEHNEQFF. The rearrangement uses TRBV5-1 and TRBJ2-1, with 8 nucleotides matching TRBD1. Trimming removed 1 base from V and 5 bases from J; junction bases left unmatched: 5. The CDR3 totals 15 residues. CDR1 is SGHRS, CDR2 YFSETQ, per germline.

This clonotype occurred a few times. CDR3 bases: TGTGCCAGCAGTGAACCCTGGGACATTAACACTGAAGCTTTCTTT. It translates to CASSEPWDINTEAFF. The rearrangement joins TRBV6-1 to TRBJ1-1; TRBD1 might be the D (6 bases). With 2 bases removed from V and 2 bases from J, the gap between germline ends came to 12 bases. The CDR3 length is 15 residues. Germline CDR1 and CDR2: MNHNS and SASEGT.

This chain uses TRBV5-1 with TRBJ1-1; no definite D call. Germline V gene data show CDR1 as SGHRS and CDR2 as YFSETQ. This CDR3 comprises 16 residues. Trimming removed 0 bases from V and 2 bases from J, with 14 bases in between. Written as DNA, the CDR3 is TGCGCCAGCAGCTTGGCCGGCCGGACCGGTAACACTGAAGCTTTCTTT. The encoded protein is CASSLAGRTGNTEAFF. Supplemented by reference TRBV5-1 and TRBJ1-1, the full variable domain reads KAGVTQTPRYLIKTRGQQVTLSCSPISGHRSVSWYQQTPGQGLQFLFEYFSETQRNKGNFPGRFSGRQFSNSRSEMNVSTLELGDSALYLCASSLAGRTGNTEAFFGQGTRLTVV.

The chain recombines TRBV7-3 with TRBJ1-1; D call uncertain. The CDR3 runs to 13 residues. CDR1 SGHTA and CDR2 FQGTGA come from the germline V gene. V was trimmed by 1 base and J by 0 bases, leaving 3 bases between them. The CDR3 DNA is TGTGCCAGCAGCTTAATGGTGAACACTGAAGCTTTCTTT. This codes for CASSLMVNTEAFF.

The CDR3: CASSPSLLGELFF. In DNA form, the CDR3 reads TGTGCCAGCAGCCCCTCGTTGCTCGGGGAGCTGTTTTTT. The chain employs TRBV12-3 or TRBV12-4 and TRBJ2-2, with D hard to call. V dropped 6 bases and J dropped 7 bases, with 12 bases sitting between them. This CDR3 is 13 amino acids long.

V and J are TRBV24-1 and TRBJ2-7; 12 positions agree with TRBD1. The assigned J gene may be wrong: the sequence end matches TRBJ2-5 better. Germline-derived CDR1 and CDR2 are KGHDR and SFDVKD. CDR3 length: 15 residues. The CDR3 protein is CATKPGQGASETQYF. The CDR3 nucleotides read TGTGCCACCAAGCCGGGACAGGGGGCGAGTGAGACCCAGTACTTC.